This is a list of T cell receptor beta chains from one sample in a study of Ad26.COV2.S vaccination and SARS-CoV-2 variants. TCRdb keeps only in-frame clones here, not all; method: immunoSEQ multiplex PCR. Altogether about 420,000 clones are present, over 75% being singletons, with the ten largest covering 3.6%. The source was peripheral blood, collected in a trial of Ad26.COV2.S vaccine versus placebo. The receptors shown here come from a person aged 18-60 years who received the Ad26.COV2.S COVID-19 vaccine or a placebo. Each CDR3 is given with its conserved first and last residue. The D gene is left open where the match is weak. Rows give clone size only sometimes, using once, few, many, or a class for an expanded clone.

J gene	V gene	clone size	D gene	CDR3 protein	CDR3 DNA
TRBJ2-7	TRBV4-3	-	-	CASSQDRDLRIYEQYF	TGCGCCAGCAGCCAGGATAGGGACCTCAGAATCTACGAGCAGTACTTC
TRBJ1-1	TRBV18	-	-	CASSPGEGSITEAFF	TGTGCCAGCTCACCGGGGGAGGGTTCGATCACTGAAGCTTTCTTT
TRBJ2-7	TRBV5-4	once	TRBD2	CASSLEGGGYSYEQYF	TGTGCCAGCAGCTTGGAGGGCGGGGGATACTCCTACGAGCAGTACTTC
TRBJ1-1	TRBV29-1	-	-	CSTNGGLYMNTEAFF	TGCAGCACCAATGGGGGTCTATACATGAACACTGAAGCTTTCTTT
TRBJ2-7	TRBV2	-	TRBD1	CASSRDSSYEQYF	TGTGCCAGCAGCCGGGACAGCTCCTACGAGCAGTACTTC
TRBJ2-7	TRBV19	-	-	CASWGAVVFYEQYF	TGTGCCAGTTGGGGGGCAGTGGTCTTCTACGAGCAGTACTTC
TRBJ2-5	TRBV6-6	-	-	CASSAIGIQETQYF	TGTGCCAGCAGTGCGATAGGGATACAAGAGACCCAGTACTTC
TRBJ1-1	TRBV12-3/TRBV12-4	few	-	CASTQFGTEAFF	TGTGCCAGCACCCAATTTGGCACTGAAGCTTTCTTT
TRBJ2-1	TRBV7-9	-	TRBD1	CASSLSGTGFSYNEQFF	TGTGCCAGCAGCTTATCTGGGACAGGGTTTTCCTACAATGAGCAGTTCTTC
TRBJ2-7	TRBV5-1	once	-	CASTTGNRGAGEQYF	TGCGCCAGCACAACCGGTAACCGGGGGGCCGGCGAGCAGTACTTC
TRBJ1-2	TRBV10-3	-	TRBD1	CAIMIEAGGLLGSGYTF	TGTGCCATCATGATCGAGGCAGGGGGCCTACTAGGGAGTGGCTACACCTTC
TRBJ2-1	TRBV2	-	TRBD1	CASRVDRGQANEQFF	TGTGCCAGCAGGGTCGACAGGGGGCAGGCCAATGAGCAGTTCTTC
TRBJ1-4	TRBV12-3/TRBV12-4	once	-	CASSPELDEKLFF	TGTGCCAGCAGCCCGGAGCTCGATGAAAAACTGTTTTTT
TRBJ1-1	TRBV19	-	-	CASSSGPYTEAFF	TGTGCCAGTAGTTCGGGACCATACACTGAAGCTTTCTTT
TRBJ1-1	TRBV5-5	-	TRBD1	CASSLDPGGTEAFF	TGTGCCAGCAGCTTGGATCCAGGGGGCACTGAAGCTTTCTTT
TRBJ2-3	TRBV7-3	-	TRBD2	CASSLSGGPATQYF	TGTGCCAGCAGCTTGTCGGGGGGGCCGGCTACGCAGTATTTT
TRBJ1-1	TRBV12-3/TRBV12-4	-	-	CASGRGSAFF	TGTGCCAGCGGAAGAGGATCGGCTTTCTTT
TRBJ2-5	TRBV28	-	-	CASSLGVSIQETQYF	TGTGCCAGCAGTTTAGGGGTCTCCATCCAAGAGACCCAGTACTTC
TRBJ2-2	TRBV19	-	TRBD1	CASRTGQGNTGELFF	TGTGCCAGTAGGACCGGACAGGGAAACACCGGGGAGCTGTTTTTT
TRBJ2-3	TRBV6-2/TRBV6-3	-	-	CASSYSEGADTQYF	TGTGCCAGCAGTTACTCGGAAGGGGCAGATACGCAGTATTTT
TRBJ1-1	TRBV15	-	-	CATSRDQTTEAFF	TGTGCCACCAGCAGAGACCAGACCACTGAAGCTTTCTTT
TRBJ2-7	TRBV11-2	-	TRBD1	CASSSDPQGYEQYF	TGTGCCAGCAGCTCGGACCCACAGGGGTACGAGCAGTACTTC
TRBJ1-1	TRBV5-1	-	TRBD1	CASTPIDRGRIGNTEAFF	TGCGCCAGCACCCCGATAGACAGGGGGCGAATCGGGAACACTGAAGCTTTCTTT
TRBJ1-3	TRBV28	-	TRBD1	CASGALRTGAGNTIYF	TGTGCCAGCGGTGCTTTACGTACAGGGGCTGGAAACACCATATATTTT
TRBJ1-5	TRBV6-2/TRBV6-3	-	TRBD1	CASSHIDRDSNQPQHF	TGTGCCAGCAGCCACATAGACAGGGATAGCAATCAGCCCCAGCATTTT